This T cell receptor beta chain stems from a study of CD8 T cells in ankylosing spondylitis. This clonotype showed up many times. A single record per CDR3 protein comes from TCRdb applying MiXCR to the 5' RACE reads. The repertoire holds a few hundred thousand distinct CDR3 sequences, with 9.5% to 13% as singletons. Input material: blood, either unsorted or a sorted T cell fraction (not recorded which). This TCR came from a female donor with ankylosing spondylitis or in good health (not recorded which).

The CDR3 DNA sequence: TGTGCCACCAGTGATTCACGGCTAGGCCCCTACGAGCAGTACTTC. Its translation is CATSDSRLGPYEQYF. This chain connects TRBV24-1 to TRBJ2-7, with no clear D. Trimming pared 2 bases from V and 2 bases from J, leaving 12 bases between. Germline V gene sequence: CDR1 KGHDR, CDR2 SFDVKD. The CDR3 totals 15 residues.